Listed here are 26 T cell receptor beta chains from one sample, sequenced in a study of blood T cell repertoires in COVID-19. Clones were sequenced by immunoSEQ multiplex PCR, and TCRdb holds only the in-frame ones, with some missing. The sample yields hundreds of thousands of clones, about nine tenths seen once. Sample: peripheral blood. Receptor source: a woman aged 25 to 39 with COVID-19, enrolled during active disease.

This chain connects TRBV11-2 to TRBJ2-3; 10 bases map to TRBD2. Germline loops: CDR1 SGHAT, CDR2 FQNNGV. The CDR3 contains 18 residues. J gave up 2 bases and V 5 bases, and 13 bases lay outside the gene matches. CDR3 residues: CASSPTKGTSENTDTQYF. CDR3 DNA sequence: TGTGCCAGCAGCCCAACTAAAGGGACTAGCGAGAACACAGATACGCAGTATTTT.

The chain carries TRBV11-3 and TRBJ1-2; TRBD1 might be the D (6 bases). Germline CDR1 SGHNT, CDR2 YENEEA. The CDR3 sequence is 15 residues long. The V and J ends lost 5 bases and 8 bases respectively, with 21 bases between them. The CDR3 here is CASSEPGGGARGYTF. In DNA, the CDR3 is TGTGCCAGCAGCGAACCCGGCGGGGGGGCCAGAGGCTACACCTTC. The full variable domain, rest sourced from reference TRBV11-3 and TRBJ1-2, is EAGVVQSPRYKIIEKKQPVAFWCNPISGHNTLYWYLQNLGQGPELLIRYENEEAVDDSQLPKDRFSAERLKGVDSTLKIQPAELGDSAVYLCASSEPGGGARGYTFGSGTRLTVV.

The chain has TRBV29-1 and TRBJ1-3, with 8 bases identical to TRBD1. The CDR3 is made up of 14 amino acids. Germline V gives CDR1 SQVTM, CDR2 ANQGSEA. The V gene end was trimmed by 3 bases and the J gene end by 2 bases; junction bases not matched to a gene: 3. The DNA of the CDR3 is TGCAGCGTTGAGACAGGGGAGCCTGGAAACACCATATATTTT. Protein: CSVETGEPGNTIYF.

The chain joins TRBV19 to TRBJ1-2; TRBD1 matches 12 bases. The V gene end was trimmed by 3 bases and the J gene end by 1 base; junction bases not matched to a gene: 6. CDR1 is LNHDA and CDR2 is SQIVND in the germline V gene (reference sequence). The length of the CDR3 is 17 residues. DNA of the CDR3: TGTGCCAGTAGTATGAGGGGACAGGGGGCGTTTAACTATGGCTACACCTTC. This encodes CASSMRGQGAFNYGYTF. Combining the CDR3 with reference TRBV19 and TRBJ1-2 gives the whole variable domain DGGITQSPKYLFRKEGQNVTLSCEQNLNHDAMYWYRQDPGQGLRLIYYSQIVNDFQKGDIAEGYSVSREKKESFPLTVTSAQKNPTAFYLCASSMRGQGAFNYGYTFGSGTRLTVV.

To note about this clone: At the DNA level, this CDR3 is encoded by other sequences in the same sample as well. The chain carries TRBV5-1 and TRBJ2-5; 8 bases map to TRBD1. The CDR3 has 16 residues. Germline lookup yields CDR1 SGHRS and CDR2 YFSETQ. V was pared by 0 bases and J by 2 bases, with 6 bases of the junction left unmatched. The CDR3 region is CASSLVAGGLQETQYF. The CDR3 nucleotides are TGCGCCAGCAGCTTGGTGGCAGGGGGCCTTCAAGAGACCCAGTACTTC. The variable domain in full, with the rest retrieved from reference TRBV5-1 and TRBJ2-5, is KAGVTQTPRYLIKTRGQQVTLSCSPISGHRSVSWYQQTPGQGLQFLFEYFSETQRNKGNFPGRFSGRQFSNSRSEMNVSTLELGDSALYLCASSLVAGGLQETQYFGPGTRLLVL.

The V and J genes are TRBV5-6 and TRBJ2-5; 7 nucleotides match TRBD2. Germline values: CDR1 SGHDT, CDR2 YYEEEE. CDR3 length: 15 amino acids. Trimming at V came to 0 bases and at J to 5 bases, leaving 7 bases not matched to a gene. The CDR3 bases are TGTGCCAGCAGCTTGGGTTTGGGGGGGTATGAGACCCAGTACTTC. Residues: CASSLGLGGYETQYF.

In its sample, this clone was seen a few times. This chain links TRBV14 with TRBJ1-1; perhaps TRBD1 as D (5 bases). Looked up from germline, CDR1 is SGHDN and CDR2 is FVKESK. CDR3 length: 14 residues. V was pared by 8 bases and J by 2 bases, with 15 bases between. In DNA form, the CDR3 reads TGTGCCAGCCCCCCGAAAGACAGTAACACTGAAGCTTTCTTT. Protein sequence: CASPPKDSNTEAFF. Together with reference TRBV14 and TRBJ1-1, the CDR3 gives the full variable domain: EAGVTQFPSHSVIEKGQTVTLRCDPISGHDNLYWYRRVMGKEIKFLLHFVKESKQDESGMPNNRFLAERTGGTYSTLKVQPAELEDSGVYFCASPPKDSNTEAFFGQGTRLTVV.

The chain joins TRBV7-2 to TRBJ2-5, with D hard to call. The V gene lost 4 bases and the J gene lost 5 bases, with 11 bases spanning the gap. This CDR3 region has 13 residues. Germline V CDR1 and CDR2: SGHTA, FQGNSA. In DNA, the CDR3 is TGTGCCAGCAGCTATTCCCCTACGGAGACCCAGTACTTC. Residues: CASSYSPTETQYF.

V is TRBV5-4 and J is TRBJ2-3, with 10 nucleotides matching TRBD2. Looked up from germline, CDR1 is SGHNT and CDR2 is YYREEE (reference sequence). This CDR3 is 14 amino acids long. The V and J ends lost 6 bases and 0 bases, in that order; junction bases with no gene match: 1. The CDR3 DNA reads TGTGCCAGCAAAGCGGGGGGGAGCACAGATACGCAGTATTTT. Its translation is CASKAGGSTDTQYF.

This chain links TRBV28 with TRBJ1-1, with D possibly TRBD1 on 6 matching bases. This CDR3 is built from 14 residues. V was pared by 6 bases and J by 3 bases, with 14 bases between. Germline assignment: CDR1 MDHEN and CDR2 SYDVKM. CDR3 sequence reads: CASRGGGADTEAFF. DNA for the CDR3: TGTGCCAGCAGGGGAGGGGGGGCGGACACTGAAGCTTTCTTT.

The rearrangement links TRBV6-6 to TRBJ1-3; unclear D gene. V lost 6 bases and J 4 bases, leaving 13 bases between the germline ends. The CDR3 loop spans 14 amino acids. Per the germline V gene, CDR1 is MNHNY and CDR2 is SVGAGI (reference sequence). CDR3 sequence (DNA): TGTGCCAGCAGCCAGAGCGGGCCCGGAAACACCATATATTTT. As protein: CASSQSGPGNTIYF.

The V and J genes are TRBV11-2 and TRBJ2-5; D is uncertain. Germline loops: CDR1 SGHAT, CDR2 FQNNGV. CDR3 length equals 12 residues. Trimming pared 3 bases from V and 5 bases from J, leaving 7 bases between. The CDR3 loop is CASSFQVETQYF. The CDR3 DNA sequence: TGTGCCAGCAGCTTCCAGGTGGAGACCCAGTACTTC.

The rearrangement links TRBV14 to TRBJ1-6; the D gene is possibly TRBD1 (5 bases). The germline CDR1 and CDR2 sequences are SGHDN and FVKESK. Trimming took 4 bases from V and 1 from J, leaving 14 bases between them. CDR3 length: 17 residues. CDR3 DNA sequence: TGTGCCAGCAGCCTGATGGAGGGGAATTCCTATAATTCACCCCTCCACTTT. It encodes CASSLMEGNSYNSPLHF.

This chain joins TRBV19 and TRBJ2-5; D may be TRBD2 (6 bases). The CDR3 runs 13 residues. Germline V gene lookup returns CDR1 LNHDA and CDR2 SQIVND (reference sequence). V lost 7 bases and J lost 5, with 14 bases in between. The CDR3 reads CASTNGGVETQYF. The CDR3 DNA is TGTGCCAGTACCAACGGCGGGGTGGAGACCCAGTACTTC.

This sequence joins TRBV4-1 and TRBJ1-5; TRBD1 aligns across 7 bases. This CDR3 contains 17 residues. Trimming took 4 bases from V and 3 from J; bases not matched to a gene: 12. Germline V gene lookup returns CDR1 MGHRA and CDR2 YSYEKL. CDR3 amino acids: CASSPGTGQFLNQPQHF. The CDR3 DNA reads TGCGCCAGCAGCCCCGGGACGGGACAGTTCCTCAATCAGCCCCAGCATTTT.

The table lists this clone with a few counts. This sequence joins TRBV2 and TRBJ2-5; D not resolved. The ends were cut back, 5 bases at V and 7 bases at J, with 8 bases in the middle. Germline V gene lookup returns CDR1 SNHLY and CDR2 FYNNEI. CDR3 size: 11 residues. CDR3 in DNA: TGTGCCAGCAGTAAGTCTACGACCCAGTACTTC. Its translation: CASSKSTTQYF.

Concerning this clone itself: No conserved phenylalanine or tryptophan is present at the end of the CDR3, so a read error is the likely explanation. No DNA is shown, since the ends of the CDR3 on it are uncertain; the CDR3 is the one TCRdb lists. V usage is TRBV21-1 and J usage is TRBJ1-1. TRBV21-1 is given as a pseudogene. 8 amino acids form the CDR3, both terminal residues included. The CDR3: CASSKVSR.

The chain couples TRBV5-5 to TRBJ2-5; D is ambiguous. Germline V gives CDR1 SGHKS, CDR2 YYEKEE (reference sequence). Trimming left V 2 bases short and J 5 bases short, with 13 bases between. This CDR3 region has 14 residues. The DNA for the CDR3 is TGTGCCAGCAGCTTTCTCGGGTTTGGGGAGACCCAGTACTTC. This gives the protein CASSFLGFGETQYF.

The V call is TRBV2, the J call TRBJ1-2; 7 bases are a match to TRBD1. CDR3 length equals 13 residues. CDR1 is SNHLY, CDR2 FYNNEI, per germline. Trimming removed 4 bases from V and 5 bases from J; junction bases left unmatched: 4. The CDR3 nucleotides read TGTGCCAGCAGTGGACAGGGAGGATATGGCTACACCTTC. It is translated as CASSGQGGYGYTF.

This clone occurred a few times. CDR3 in DNA: TGTGCCAGCAGCTTACGGTTAGAGACCCAGTACTTC. Amino acids: CASSLRLETQYF. The chain joins TRBV7-2 to TRBJ2-5; unclear D gene. This CDR3 is built from 12 residues. V gave up 2 bases and J gave up 4 bases, with 5 bases separating them. Germline loops: CDR1 SGHTA, CDR2 FQGNSA.

The chain joins TRBV18 to TRBJ1-1; no clear D gene. The V gene lost 3 bases and the J gene lost 4 bases, with 9 bases spanning the gap. The CDR3 consists of 13 residues. Looked up from germline, CDR1 is KGHSH and CDR2 is LQKENI. CDR3 loop: CASSPQVSTEAFF. The CDR3 DNA reads as TGTGCCAGCTCACCGCAGGTTAGCACTGAAGCTTTCTTT.

This clone turned up a few times. The chain couples TRBV27 to TRBJ2-5; 7 bases match TRBD2. The CDR3 consists of 16 residues. J gave up 2 bases and V 3 bases, and 9 bases lay outside the gene matches. Germline V lookup: CDR1 MNHEY, CDR2 SMNVEV (reference sequence). CDR3 nucleotides: TGTGCCAGCAGTTTCCGGACTAGTGGGAAACAAGAGACCCAGTACTTC. It codes for CASSFRTSGKQETQYF.

This chain joins TRBV7-2 and TRBJ2-5, with D possibly matching TRBD1 (6 bases). Germline CDR1 and CDR2: SGHTA and FQGNSA. This CDR3 has 14 amino acids. V dropped 5 bases and J dropped 5 bases, with 15 bases sitting between them. CDR3 in DNA: TGTGCCAGCAGCCGTTTACAGGGTTCTGAGACCCAGTACTTC. Translating it yields CASSRLQGSETQYF. The full variable domain, with the rest looked up from reference TRBV7-2 and TRBJ2-5, is GAGVSQSPSNKVTEKGKDVELRCDPISGHTALYWYRQSLGQGLEFLIYFQGNSAPDKSGLPSDRFSAERTGGSVSTLTIQRTQQEDSAVYLCASSRLQGSETQYFGPGTRLLVL.

The V and J genes are TRBV10-3 and TRBJ2-3, with D perhaps matching TRBD2 (5 bases). The CDR3 loop spans 17 amino acids. Germline assignment: CDR1 ENHRY and CDR2 SYGVKD. Trimming removed 4 bases at V and 4 bases at J, with 21 bases between. CDR3 DNA sequence: TGTGCCATCAGTGGGACCACTAGGACGAGTAGGGCAGATACGCAGTATTTT. Translation gives CAISGTTRTSRADTQYF.

The genes are TRBV6-4 and TRBJ2-2; a possible D gene is TRBD1 (6 bases). CDR1 is MRHNA, CDR2 SNTAGT, per germline. This CDR3 region has 13 residues. V dropped 2 bases and J dropped 5 bases, with 6 bases sitting between them. Here the CDR3 DNA reads TGTGCCAGCAGTGACAGGGGGACCGGGGAGCTGTTTTTT. Translation: CASSDRGTGELFF.

The chain carries TRBV6-5 and TRBJ2-5; no reliable D call. This CDR3 has 14 amino acids. V lost 0 bases and J lost 1, with 6 bases in between. Germline-derived CDR1 and CDR2 are MNHEY and SVGAGI. CDR3 amino acids: CASSYSTRQETQYF. In DNA, the CDR3 is TGTGCCAGCAGTTACTCGACACGCCAAGAGACCCAGTACTTC.